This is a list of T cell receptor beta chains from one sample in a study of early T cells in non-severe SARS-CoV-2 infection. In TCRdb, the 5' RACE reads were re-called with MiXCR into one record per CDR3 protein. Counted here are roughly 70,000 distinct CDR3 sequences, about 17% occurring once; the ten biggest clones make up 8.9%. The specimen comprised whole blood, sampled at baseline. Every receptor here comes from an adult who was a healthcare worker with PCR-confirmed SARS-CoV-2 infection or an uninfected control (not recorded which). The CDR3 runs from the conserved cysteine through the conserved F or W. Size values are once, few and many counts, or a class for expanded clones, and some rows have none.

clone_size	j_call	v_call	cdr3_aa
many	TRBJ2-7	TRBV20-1	CSARSGTGTGEPYEQYF
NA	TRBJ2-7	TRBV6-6	CASSATGLAAYEQYF
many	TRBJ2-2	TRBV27	CASSSRVSGELFF
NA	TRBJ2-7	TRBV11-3	CASSSRTDYEQYF
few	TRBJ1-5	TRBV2	CASRVTGSNQPQHF
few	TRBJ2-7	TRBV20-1	CSAPGTSGRSHEQYF
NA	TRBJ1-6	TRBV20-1	CSARGDSLSPLHF
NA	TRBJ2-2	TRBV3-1	CASSPFGTANTGELFF
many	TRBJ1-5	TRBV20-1	CSAREQGVSNQPQHF
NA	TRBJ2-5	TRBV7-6	CASSLAPGGTETQYF
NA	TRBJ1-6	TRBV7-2	CASSLERGGGSPLHF
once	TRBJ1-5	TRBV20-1	CSAPFGGSNQPQHF
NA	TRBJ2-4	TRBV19	CASSRPRGVAKNIQYF
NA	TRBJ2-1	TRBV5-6	CASSFLDRASYNEQFF
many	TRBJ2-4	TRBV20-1	CSARDQGVGNIQYF
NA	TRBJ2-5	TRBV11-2	CASSLASNPQETQYF
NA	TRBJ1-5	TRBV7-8	CASSRERFRYEPQHF
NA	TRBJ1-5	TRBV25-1	CASSGRGYQPQHF
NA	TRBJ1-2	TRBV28	CASDSRYGYTF
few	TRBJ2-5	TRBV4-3	CASSQEAGFFETQYF
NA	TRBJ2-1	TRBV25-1	CASSEISNEQFF
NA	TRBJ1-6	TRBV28	CASSSTRPGSPLHF
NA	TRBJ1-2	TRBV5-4	CASSLVGMVDNYGYTF
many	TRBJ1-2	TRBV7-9	CASSLAGMSGYTF
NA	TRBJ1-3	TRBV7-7	CASSLAVGFGNTIYF
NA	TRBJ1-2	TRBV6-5	CASSPDSRYGYTF
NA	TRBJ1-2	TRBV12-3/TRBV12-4	CASSSRRQGAYGYTF
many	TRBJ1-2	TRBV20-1	CSARDGGGSYGYTF
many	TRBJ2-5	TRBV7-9	CASSGGTSGSQETQYF
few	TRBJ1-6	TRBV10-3	CAISERGAQNSPLHF
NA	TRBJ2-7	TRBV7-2	CASSPRTGRGEQYF
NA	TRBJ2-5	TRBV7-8	CASSLNLWETQYF